These T cell receptor beta chains were read from a single sample in a study of T cells in Graves' hyperthyroidism and ophthalmopathy. MiXCR, run by TCRdb on the multiplex PCR reads, gives a single entry per CDR3 protein. This table has about 720,000 distinct CDR3 sequences, roughly a sixth appearing once. The sample consisted of blood. These receptors were obtained from a woman between 45 and 65 years old with Graves' hyperthyroidism that later progressed to Graves' ophthalmopathy. The CDR3 runs from the conserved cysteine through the conserved F or W. Clone size is stated in some rows and not others, as once, few, many or a class when expanded.

J | size | V | CDR3
TRBJ1-4 | few | TRBV6-1 | CASSGGQVYEKLFF
TRBJ1-2 | few | TRBV5-4 | CASSTRTSYGYTF
TRBJ2-2 | once | TRBV7-6 | CASSRNRAGGTGELFF
TRBJ2-1 | few | TRBV4-2 | CASSQKAGGPTDEQFF
TRBJ1-1 | many | TRBV11-2 | CASSLGSIRAEAFF
TRBJ2-3 | . | TRBV6-1 | CASSEVLAGGPTDTQYF
TRBJ1-1 | . | TRBV5-1 | CASSLAPGQEAEAFF
TRBJ1-5 | . | TRBV10-2 | CASSMNLLTGVSNQPQHF
TRBJ1-5 | few | TRBV27 | CASSSDGVLNQPQHF
TRBJ2-7 | many | TRBV12-3/TRBV12-4 | CASSSETDAYEQYF
TRBJ1-6 | . | TRBV7-9 | CASSGHPGHLETLHF
TRBJ2-7 | many | TRBV24-1 | CATSDQGNEQYF
TRBJ2-5 | many | TRBV5-8 | CASSPGHLQETQYF
TRBJ2-5 | many | TRBV11-2 | CASSSNTQETQYF
TRBJ2-6 | . | TRBV7-3 | CASSLFGYGASGANVLTF
TRBJ2-2 | . | TRBV2 | CASSPGLAGTTGELFF
TRBJ1-5 | . | TRBV5-4 | CASSLMTHSGGMSNQPQHF
TRBJ1-4 | few | TRBV5-6 | CASSSLRQGVGEKLFF
TRBJ1-2 | . | TRBV7-6 | CASSLNPNAAYGYTF
TRBJ2-2 | . | TRBV7-7 | CASSPLGTGNTGELFF
TRBJ2-2 | many | TRBV11-2 | CASSSQGGNTGELFF
TRBJ1-5 | many | TRBV7-2 | CASSTSRDRGQPQHF
TRBJ1-4 | once | TRBV6-1 | CASSEARTGGGKLFF
TRBJ1-6 | . | TRBV27 | CASSLSRTRDNSPLHF
TRBJ1-5 | . | TRBV6-2/TRBV6-3 | CASSYPPGPKSNQPQHF
TRBJ1-4 | few | TRBV7-8 | CASSLMQSNEKLFF
TRBJ2-7 | . | TRBV7-9 | CASSNAGNEQYF
TRBJ2-3 | many | TRBV5-1 | CASSSGTSGGDRDTQYF
TRBJ2-1 | many | TRBV18 | CASSPQFEIGSYNEQFF
TRBJ1-5 | . | TRBV6-1 | CASSEGSITNQPQHF
TRBJ2-5 | many | TRBV15 | CATSSELRQFQETQYF
TRBJ1-1 | many | TRBV7-8 | CASSSNLAVVNTEAFF
TRBJ1-2 | few | TRBV6-2/TRBV6-3 | CAASGTAHYGYTF
TRBJ2-5 | few | TRBV20-1 | CSARGLGAEGETQYF
TRBJ1-1 | few | TRBV9 | CASSVSLEGEAFF
TRBJ2-3 | few | TRBV2 | CASSSGSSALDTQYF
TRBJ1-1 | . | TRBV27 | CASSFDFGRRTFAFF
TRBJ1-3 | many | TRBV20-1 | CSAPRVSGNTIYF
TRBJ1-2 | . | TRBV5-1 | CASSIGRNYGYTF
TRBJ1-1 | few | TRBV5-1 | CASSEASGGGSTEAFF
TRBJ2-1 | few | TRBV19 | CASSMPGLQVEFF
TRBJ1-4 | . | TRBV3-1 | CASSPARTNNEKLFF